Here is one TCR beta chain with its context. Its target is unknown. All of the donors resided in Nashville, Tennessee, and each was a Caucasian adult. In the CD4+ fraction, cells were divided into CD45RA+ naive and CD45RA-negative memory subsets. This record comes from a study of shared clonotypes between healthy human individuals. Study summary: Serving as donors were two women and three men, whose ages spanned 18 to 49.

Findings and caveats of the study: Researchers sampled blood only, noting tissue repertoires likely differ.

Measured with immunoSEQ multiplex PCR; TCRdb has only the in-frame clones, and not every one. The sample comprises about 1.5 million clones, 95% to 99% of which are singletons, and roughly 0.4% rests with the top ten. The sample comprised naive CD4+ T cells sorted from blood. The subset here: CD45RA+ positively selected. This receptor was obtained from a man aged 30-40 years in good health.

The CDR3 nucleotides are TGCGCCAGCGGCAGGGGGGACGAGCAGTACTTC. Its protein is CASGRGDEQYF. The V call is TRBV10-2, the J call TRBJ2-7; D possibly corresponds to TRBD1 (7 bases). Trimming took off 8 bases at V and 5 bases at J, with 10 bases between the two ends. The CDR3 totals 11 residues. CDR1 WSHSY and CDR2 SAAADI come from the germline V gene.